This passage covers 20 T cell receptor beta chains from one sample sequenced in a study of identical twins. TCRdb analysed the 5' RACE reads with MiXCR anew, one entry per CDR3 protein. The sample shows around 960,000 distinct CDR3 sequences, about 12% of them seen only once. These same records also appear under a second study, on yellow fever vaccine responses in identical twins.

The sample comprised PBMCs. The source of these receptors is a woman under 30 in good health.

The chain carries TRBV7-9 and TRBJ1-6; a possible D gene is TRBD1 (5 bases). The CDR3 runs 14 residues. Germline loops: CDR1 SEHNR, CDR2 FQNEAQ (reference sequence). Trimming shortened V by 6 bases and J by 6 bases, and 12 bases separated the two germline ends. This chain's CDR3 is CASRETGINSPLHF. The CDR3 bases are TGTGCCAGCAGGGAAACAGGCATTAATTCACCCCTCCACTTT.

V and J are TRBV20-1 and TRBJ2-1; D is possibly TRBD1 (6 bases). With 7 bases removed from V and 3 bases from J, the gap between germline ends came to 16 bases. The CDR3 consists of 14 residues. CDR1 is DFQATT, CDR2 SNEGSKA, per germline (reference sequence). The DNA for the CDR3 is TGCAGTGGGAGGAGGACAGAATTCTACAATGAGCAGTTCTTC. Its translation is CSGRRTEFYNEQFF.

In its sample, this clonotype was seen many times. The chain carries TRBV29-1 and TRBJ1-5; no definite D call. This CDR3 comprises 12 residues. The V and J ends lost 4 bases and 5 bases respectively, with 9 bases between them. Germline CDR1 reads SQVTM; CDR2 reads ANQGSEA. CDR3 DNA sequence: TGCAGCGTTGGGGAGGGAGATCAGCCCCAGCATTTT. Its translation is CSVGEGDQPQHF.

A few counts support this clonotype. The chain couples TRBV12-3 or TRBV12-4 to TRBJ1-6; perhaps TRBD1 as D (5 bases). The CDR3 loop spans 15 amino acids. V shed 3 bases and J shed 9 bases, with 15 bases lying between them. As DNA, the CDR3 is TGTGCCAGCAGTTTGGAGGGCCCAAGGGGTTCACCCCTCCACTTT. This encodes CASSLEGPRGSPLHF.

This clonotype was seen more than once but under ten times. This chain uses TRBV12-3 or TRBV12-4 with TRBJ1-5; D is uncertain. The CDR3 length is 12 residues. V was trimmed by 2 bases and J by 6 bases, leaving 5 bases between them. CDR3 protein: CASSLSIQPQHF. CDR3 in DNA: TGTGCCAGCAGTTTATCGATTCAGCCCCAGCATTTT.

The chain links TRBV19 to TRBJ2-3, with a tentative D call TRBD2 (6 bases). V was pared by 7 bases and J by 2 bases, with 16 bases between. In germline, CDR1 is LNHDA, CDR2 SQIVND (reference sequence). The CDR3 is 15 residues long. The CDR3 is CASTPGLGPTDTQYF. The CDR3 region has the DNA TGTGCCAGTACCCCGGGACTGGGACCCACAGATACGCAGTATTTT. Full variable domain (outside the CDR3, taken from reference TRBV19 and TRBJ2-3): DGGITQSPKYLFRKEGQNVTLSCEQNLNHDAMYWYRQDPGQGLRLIYYSQIVNDFQKGDIAEGYSVSREKKESFPLTVTSAQKNPTAFYLCASTPGLGPTDTQYFGPGTRLTVL.

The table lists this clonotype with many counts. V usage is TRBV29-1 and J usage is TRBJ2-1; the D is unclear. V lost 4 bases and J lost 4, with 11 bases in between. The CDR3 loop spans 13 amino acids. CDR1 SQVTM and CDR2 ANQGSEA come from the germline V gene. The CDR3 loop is CSVGVPDYNEQFF. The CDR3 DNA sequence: TGCAGCGTTGGTGTCCCGGATTACAATGAGCAGTTCTTC.

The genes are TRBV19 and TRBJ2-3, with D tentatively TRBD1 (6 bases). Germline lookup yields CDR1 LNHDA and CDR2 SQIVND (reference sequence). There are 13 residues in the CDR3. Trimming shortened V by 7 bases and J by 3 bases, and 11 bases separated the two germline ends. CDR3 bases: TGTGCCAGTAAAACAGGGCGGACAGATACGCAGTATTTT. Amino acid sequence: CASKTGRTDTQYF.

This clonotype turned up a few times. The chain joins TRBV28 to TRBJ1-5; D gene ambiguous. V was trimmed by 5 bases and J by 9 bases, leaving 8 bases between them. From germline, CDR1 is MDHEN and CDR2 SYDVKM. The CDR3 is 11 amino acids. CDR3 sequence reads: CASSRLPPQHF. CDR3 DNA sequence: TGTGCCAGCAGTCGATTACCGCCCCAGCATTTT. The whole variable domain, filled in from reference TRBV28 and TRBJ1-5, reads DVKVTQSSRYLVKRTGEKVFLECVQDMDHENMFWYRQDPGLGLRLIYFSYDVKMKEKGDIPEGYSVSREKKERFSLILESASTNQTSMYLCASSRLPPQHFGDGTRLSIL.

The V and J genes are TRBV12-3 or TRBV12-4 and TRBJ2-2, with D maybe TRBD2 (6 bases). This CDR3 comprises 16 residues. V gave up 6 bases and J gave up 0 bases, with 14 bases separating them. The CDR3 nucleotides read TGTGCCAGCAGGCACAGGAGGACTACGAACACCGGGGAGCTGTTTTTT. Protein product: CASRHRRTTNTGELFF.

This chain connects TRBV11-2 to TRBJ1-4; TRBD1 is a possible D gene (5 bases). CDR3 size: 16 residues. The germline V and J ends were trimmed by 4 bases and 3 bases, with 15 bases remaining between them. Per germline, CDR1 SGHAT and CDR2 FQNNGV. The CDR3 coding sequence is TGTGCCAGCAGCTCACATGGGGCAACAGCTAATGAAAAACTGTTTTTT. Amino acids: CASSSHGATANEKLFF.

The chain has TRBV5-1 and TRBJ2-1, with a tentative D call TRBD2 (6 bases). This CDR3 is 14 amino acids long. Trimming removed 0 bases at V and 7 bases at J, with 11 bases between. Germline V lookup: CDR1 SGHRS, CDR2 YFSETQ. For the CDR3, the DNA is TGCGCCAGCAGCTTGGGGAGGGTGGGGAATGAGCAGTTCTTC. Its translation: CASSLGRVGNEQFF.

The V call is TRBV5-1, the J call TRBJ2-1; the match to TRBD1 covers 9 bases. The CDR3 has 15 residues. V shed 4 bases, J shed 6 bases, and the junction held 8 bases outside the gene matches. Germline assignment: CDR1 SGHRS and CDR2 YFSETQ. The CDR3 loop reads CASSRPGQGINEQFF. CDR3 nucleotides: TGCGCCAGCAGCAGACCGGGACAGGGTATCAATGAGCAGTTCTTC.

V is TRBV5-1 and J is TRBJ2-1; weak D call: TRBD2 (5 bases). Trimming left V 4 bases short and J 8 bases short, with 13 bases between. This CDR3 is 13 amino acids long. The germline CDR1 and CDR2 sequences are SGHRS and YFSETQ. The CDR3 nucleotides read TGCGCCAGCAGCACGCCACCCGGGGATGAGCAGTTCTTC. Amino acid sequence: CASSTPPGDEQFF.

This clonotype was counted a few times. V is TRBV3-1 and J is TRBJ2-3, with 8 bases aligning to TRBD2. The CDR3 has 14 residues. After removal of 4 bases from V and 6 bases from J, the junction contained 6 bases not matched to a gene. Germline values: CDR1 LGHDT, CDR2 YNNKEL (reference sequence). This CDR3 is CASSLRGGIDTQYF. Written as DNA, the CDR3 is TGTGCCAGCAGCCTACGGGGGGGAATCGATACGCAGTATTTT.

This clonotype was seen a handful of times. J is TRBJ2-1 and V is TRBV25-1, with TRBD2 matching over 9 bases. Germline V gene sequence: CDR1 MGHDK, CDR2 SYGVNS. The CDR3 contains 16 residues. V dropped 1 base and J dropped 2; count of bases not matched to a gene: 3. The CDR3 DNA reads TGTGCCAGCAGTGAATGGGCTAGCGGGGCCTACAATGAGCAGTTCTTC. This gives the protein CASSEWASGAYNEQFF.

CDR3 region: CSAQGRSGYTF. In DNA form, the CDR3 reads TGCAGCGCACAGGGTCGGAGTGGCTACACCTTC. This sequence joins TRBV29-1 and TRBJ1-2; a possible D gene is TRBD1 (6 bases). The CDR3 spans 11 residues. V was pared by 7 bases and J by 7 bases, with 13 bases between. CDR1 SQVTM and CDR2 ANQGSEA come from the germline V gene.

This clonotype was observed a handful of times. This chain's CDR3 is CASSLPGQGYPPQHF. CDR3 nucleotide sequence: TGTGCCAGCAGTCTACCGGGACAGGGATATCCGCCCCAGCATTTT. V is TRBV28 and J is TRBJ1-5, with TRBD1 matching 9 bases. The germline gives CDR1 MDHEN, CDR2 SYDVKM. J lost 9 bases, V lost 5 bases, and 11 bases had no gene match. CDR3 size: 15 residues.

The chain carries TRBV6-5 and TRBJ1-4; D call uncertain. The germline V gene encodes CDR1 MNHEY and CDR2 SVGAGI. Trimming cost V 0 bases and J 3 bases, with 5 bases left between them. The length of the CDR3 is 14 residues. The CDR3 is CASSYSGPNEKLFF. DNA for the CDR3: TGTGCCAGCAGTTACTCCGGGCCTAATGAAAAACTGTTTTTT.

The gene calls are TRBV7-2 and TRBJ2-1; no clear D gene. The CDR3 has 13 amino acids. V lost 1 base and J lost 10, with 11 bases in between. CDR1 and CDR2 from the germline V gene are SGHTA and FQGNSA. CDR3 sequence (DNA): TGTGCCAGCAGCTTAGAGGGAAGTCGGGAGCAGTTCTTC. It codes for CASSLEGSREQFF.